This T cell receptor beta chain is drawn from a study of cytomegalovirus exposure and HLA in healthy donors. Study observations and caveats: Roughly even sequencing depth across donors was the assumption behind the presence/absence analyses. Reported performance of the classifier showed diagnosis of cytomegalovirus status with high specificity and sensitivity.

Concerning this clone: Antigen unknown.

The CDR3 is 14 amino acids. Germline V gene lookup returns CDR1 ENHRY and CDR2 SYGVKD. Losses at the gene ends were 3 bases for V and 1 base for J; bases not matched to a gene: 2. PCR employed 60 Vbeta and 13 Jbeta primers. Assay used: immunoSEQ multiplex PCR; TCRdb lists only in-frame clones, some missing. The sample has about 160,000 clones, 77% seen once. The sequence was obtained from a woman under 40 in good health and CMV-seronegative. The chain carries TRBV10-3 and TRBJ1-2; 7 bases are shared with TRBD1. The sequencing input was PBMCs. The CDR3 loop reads CAISEGGLNYGYTF. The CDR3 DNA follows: TGTGCCATCAGTGAAGGGGGCCTTAACTATGGCTACACCTTC.